These T cell receptor beta chains were read from a single sample in a study of cytomegalovirus exposure and HLA in healthy donors. Profiling relied on immunoSEQ multiplex PCR, and the TCRdb table lists in-frame clones only, not all of them. The repertoire has roughly 170,000 clones, around four fifths of them found once; the top ten carry about 4.9%. The sequenced material came from PBMCs. The receptors come from a girl aged 10-17 years in good health and CMV-seropositive. Both conserved end residues are part of each CDR3. Fields, in order: J gene, clone size, D gene, V gene, CDR3 DNA, CDR3 protein. D genes are given only for firm matches. Clone size is stated in some rows and not others, as once, few, many or a class when expanded.

j_gene: TRBJ1-1
abundance: .
d_gene: TRBD1
v_gene: TRBV2
CDR3nt: TGTGCCAGCAGTCAACCGGGACAGGGACTGAACACTGAAGCTTTCTTT
CDR3aa: CASSQPGQGLNTEAFF

j_gene: TRBJ2-7
abundance: .
d_gene: .
v_gene: TRBV5-1
CDR3nt: TGCGCCAGCAGCTTGGACACTAACTCCTACGAGCAGTACTTC
CDR3aa: CASSLDTNSYEQYF

j_gene: TRBJ2-7
abundance: .
d_gene: .
v_gene: TRBV28
CDR3nt: TGTGCCAGCAGTTTTTCTCCCGAGCAGTACTTC
CDR3aa: CASSFSPEQYF

j_gene: TRBJ1-4
abundance: .
d_gene: .
v_gene: TRBV27
CDR3nt: TGTGCCAGCAGCACCTGGCCAGGGGATGAAAAACTGTTTTTT
CDR3aa: CASSTWPGDEKLFF

j_gene: TRBJ2-2
abundance: .
d_gene: TRBD1
v_gene: TRBV5-4
CDR3nt: TGTGCCAGCAGCTTGGGGGGTTATAACAGGGGGCGGTCCGGGGAGCTGTTTTTT
CDR3aa: CASSLGGYNRGRSGELFF

j_gene: TRBJ2-7
abundance: once
d_gene: .
v_gene: TRBV6-5
CDR3nt: TGTGCCAGCAGTTACTCTTCAACAGGGATCTACGAGCAGTACTTC
CDR3aa: CASSYSSTGIYEQYF

j_gene: TRBJ2-3
abundance: once
d_gene: .
v_gene: TRBV18
CDR3nt: TGTGCCAGCTCACCCCAGGGAAAGACAGATACGCAGTATTTT
CDR3aa: CASSPQGKTDTQYF

j_gene: TRBJ1-5
abundance: few
d_gene: .
v_gene: TRBV11-2
CDR3nt: TGTGCCAGCAGCTTGGACAGAAATCAGCCCCAGCATTTT
CDR3aa: CASSLDRNQPQHF

j_gene: TRBJ1-1
abundance: .
d_gene: .
v_gene: TRBV5-1
CDR3nt: TGCGCCAGCAGGTATTCGAACACTGAAGCTTTCTTT
CDR3aa: CASRYSNTEAFF

j_gene: TRBJ1-6
abundance: .
d_gene: .
v_gene: TRBV11-3
CDR3nt: TGTGCCAGCAGCCAGGGGCAGGGCGGCTCACCCCTCCACTTT
CDR3aa: CASSQGQGGSPLHF

j_gene: TRBJ2-1
abundance: .
d_gene: TRBD2
v_gene: TRBV30
CDR3nt: TGTGCCTGGAGTGTACGAGCGGGGGGCTACAATGAGCAGTTCTTC
CDR3aa: CAWSVRAGGYNEQFF

j_gene: TRBJ1-2
abundance: .
d_gene: .
v_gene: TRBV18
CDR3nt: TGTGCCAGCTCACCAACCTTGCGGGGCTTTTCGGCTTACTATGGCTACACCTTC
CDR3aa: CASSPTLRGFSAYYGYTF

j_gene: TRBJ1-1
abundance: .
d_gene: TRBD1
v_gene: TRBV5-1
CDR3nt: TGCGCCAGCAGCTTGGACGGACAGGGGAACACTGAAGCTTTCTTT
CDR3aa: CASSLDGQGNTEAFF

j_gene: TRBJ2-7
abundance: .
d_gene: TRBD2
v_gene: TRBV5-4
CDR3nt: TGTGCCAGCAGCCCCAACGGGGGGACTATCTCCTACGAGCAGTACTTC
CDR3aa: CASSPNGGTISYEQYF

j_gene: TRBJ2-7
abundance: .
d_gene: .
v_gene: TRBV9
CDR3nt: TGTGCCAGCAGCGTAGCTCCGCAGGGCTCCTACGAGCAGTACTTC
CDR3aa: CASSVAPQGSYEQYF

j_gene: TRBJ2-7
abundance: .
d_gene: TRBD1
v_gene: TRBV29-1
CDR3nt: TGCAGCGACCGGAGACAGGGCAAGAACGAGCAGTACTTC
CDR3aa: CSDRRQGKNEQYF

j_gene: TRBJ1-1
abundance: .
d_gene: TRBD1
v_gene: TRBV7-9
CDR3nt: TGTGCCAGCAAGCAGGGGGTAGCGAACACTGAAGCTTTCTTT
CDR3aa: CASKQGVANTEAFF

j_gene: TRBJ1-1
abundance: .
d_gene: TRBD1
v_gene: TRBV5-6
CDR3nt: TGTGCCAGCAGCTTGGTGGGGGACAGGGGGCGAACTGAAGCTTTCTTT
CDR3aa: CASSLVGDRGRTEAFF

j_gene: TRBJ2-2
abundance: .
d_gene: TRBD2
v_gene: TRBV9
CDR3nt: TGTGCCAGCAGCTTAACGCGGGGGGAAGGTTCAGGGGAGCTGTTTTTT
CDR3aa: CASSLTRGEGSGELFF

j_gene: TRBJ1-2
abundance: few
d_gene: TRBD1
v_gene: TRBV4-2
CDR3nt: TGTGCCAGCAGCCAAGACTCCGTAGGTGGTCAGGGGGCCCGTGGCTACACCTTC
CDR3aa: CASSQDSVGGQGARGYTF

j_gene: TRBJ2-7
abundance: .
d_gene: TRBD1
v_gene: TRBV9
CDR3nt: TGTGCCAGCAGCGTAGACCCCGGGACAGGGATTTACGAGCAGTACTTC
CDR3aa: CASSVDPGTGIYEQYF

j_gene: TRBJ1-5
abundance: .
d_gene: .
v_gene: TRBV9
CDR3nt: TGTGCCAGCAGCGTAGCGAAAGGGGTGGACAATCAGCCCCAGCATTTT
CDR3aa: CASSVAKGVDNQPQHF